Sequencing of this T cell receptor (beta chain) was carried out in a study of beta chain features in type 1 diabetes listed by TCRdb under 2018. In terms of the full investigation: No differences in mean age, gender distribution, total cell number or subset yield were found between patients and healthy donors. A total of 85 million to 140 million sorted cells were examined across all samples, and the number of cells per subset was strongly correlated with RNA yield. In the study, recently diagnosed type 1 diabetes patients and matched healthy donors were compared on the TCRB repertoires of their sorted circulating CD4+ T cell subsets. Regulatory and stem cell-like memory subsets were obtained from only 8 patients and roughly 8 healthy donors, while naive and central memory subsets were obtained from all 30 or so donors. General study outcomes and caveats: Fewer insertions and more nucleotide deletions at VDJ recombination sites were observed in patients with type 1 diabetes, implying thymic rearrangement abnormalities. Naive, central memory and regulatory TCRB repertoires appeared to be more similar among patients than among healthy donors. A moderate but significant shortening of TCRB CDR3 length was observed in type 1 diabetes patients in all four CD4+ subsets. Only small numbers of individuals were included in the HLA sub-analyses, which left unresolved whether HLA type had any influence on TCRB rearrangement. Because cDNA was sequenced instead of genomic DNA, activated cells with high expression could be over-represented, although the groups did not differ in activation or CD3 levels. PCR may preferentially amplify shorter templates, but because patient and control samples were amplified and corrected together, any resulting skew would affect both groups equally.

The CDR3 numbers 17 residues from cysteine through phenylalanine. The retained sequence is limited to the CDR3, 51 bases, with the frame set at the first base. CDR1 and CDR2, looked up from the germline V gene, are LGHNA and YNFKEQ. V drops 7 bases and J drops 7 bases, leaving 26 bases in between. A single peripheral blood draw of about 120 mL on average was collected from each donor into heparinised tubes. Naive, central memory, regulatory and stem cell-like memory CD4+ T cells were sorted on a BD FACSAria II using a panel including CD45RO, CCR7, CD25, CD127, CD95 and CD27. All sorted populations exceeded 98% purity. PBMCs were isolated right away by Lymphoprep density gradient centrifugation and were stained directly, without culture. So that batch effects would be minimized, each experiment stained and sorted samples in pairs, pairing one healthy donor with one patient. The entire isolated RNA was reverse transcribed using the High Capacity cDNA Reverse Transcription Kit, and thus expressed TCRB transcripts were sequenced. Naive, central memory and regulatory T cell samples underwent deep immunoSEQ sequencing, averaging about 3.57 million total reads per sample. After sorted cells were lysed in RLT buffer, RNA was extracted with DNase-treated RNeasy Micro or Mini kits, with the choice depending on cell number. Each cell subset was processed on its own to prevent cross-contamination, while patient and healthy donor samples were processed together. The immunoSEQ multiplex PCR was used to amplify TCRB sequences from cDNA, generating 87-bp fragments that spanned the CDR3 region. The amplicons were sequenced using the Illumina HiSeq platform. The study's own analysis went as follows. PCR bias was computationally corrected using synthetic template baselines, reads within Hamming distance 2 were collapsed, and singletons that could not be merged were discarded. Reads were aligned to IMGT to assign V, D and J genes, CDR3 length, and insertions or deletions at six rearrangement sites. Clonotype counts were normalized to sorted cell number within each subset before computing true diversity and Gini coefficients with the tcR R package. Repertoire sharing was quantified using the overlap coefficient calculated on TCRB nucleotide sequences. Out-of-frame TCRB sequences from naive cells were analyzed to stand in for the pre-selection repertoire. TCRdb retrieved this table from immuneACCESS and kept in-frame rearrangements only. Not all clones are present; in checked studies, unresolved V genes account for under half, and no reason is known for the remainder. V and J calls and clone size are given by that table; D and trimming were obtained from the DNA. Recorded for this sample are over 500,000 clones; roughly a sixth of them occurred a single time. 0.093% of the sample goes to the ten largest clones.

On this clone: Its antigen remains undetermined. No base quality information exists; no much larger clone differs at one position.

The sequence came from a man between 18 and 35 years old in good health. The chain is made from TRBV4-2 and TRBJ1-3, with no confident D gene call. Sequenced material: naive CD4+ T cells from blood. Explained via the paper, the cell subset or site label denotes: true naive CD4+ T cells. The nucleotide sequence is given as TGTGCCAGCACCTCGGGGTTGGCAGGCCTTGTTAGTAACACCATATATTTT. Translated, this gives CASTSGLAGLVSNTIYF.